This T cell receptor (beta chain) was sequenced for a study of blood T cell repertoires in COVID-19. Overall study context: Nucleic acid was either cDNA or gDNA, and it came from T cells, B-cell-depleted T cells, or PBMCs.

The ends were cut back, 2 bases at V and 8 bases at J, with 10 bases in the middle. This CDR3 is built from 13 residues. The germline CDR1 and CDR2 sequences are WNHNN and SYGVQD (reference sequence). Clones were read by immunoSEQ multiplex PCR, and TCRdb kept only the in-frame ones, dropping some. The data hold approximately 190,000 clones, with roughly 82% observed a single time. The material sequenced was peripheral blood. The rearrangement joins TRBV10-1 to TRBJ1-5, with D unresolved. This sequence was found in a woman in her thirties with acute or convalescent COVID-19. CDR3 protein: CASSEEGNEPQHF. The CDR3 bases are TGCGCCAGCAGTGAGGAGGGTAACGAGCCCCAGCATTTT.